This T cell receptor (beta chain) was recorded in a study of blood T cell repertoires in COVID-19. The trim removed 0 bases at V and 10 bases at J, leaving 8 bases unmatched. The germline gives CDR1 MRHNA, CDR2 SNTAGT. This CDR3 is 15 amino acids long. Cohort 3 recovery required two negative PCRs, clearance, or symptom resolution. Source study methods: How many nucleated cells were present was estimated from reference gene primer amplification. The data were produced by immunoSEQ multiplex PCR, yet TCRdb's version contains in-frame clones alone and is incomplete. The V and J calls and clone size were taken over from that table, and D and trimming were inferred from the DNA. The sample contains about 180,000 clones, around 85% of which appear only once.

The chain recombines TRBV6-4 with TRBJ2-3; 9 nucleotides align to TRBD2. The source is a man in his forties or fifties who had recovered from COVID-19. Sequenced sample: PBMCs or T cells enriched from blood (not recorded which). The CDR3 loop reads CASSDSRAGGTAQYF. The CDR3 DNA sequence: TGTGCCAGCAGTGACTCTAGAGCGGGGGGCACCGCGCAGTATTTT.